Here is one T cell receptor (beta chain) with its context. Its binding antigen is unknown. No qualities accompany the bases; no much larger clone lies one base away. This sample is part of a study of blood T cell repertoires in COVID-19 (dated by TCRdb to 2018 to 2021). Concerning the study at large: Samples covering the acute and convalescent phases of COVID-19 were provided by collaborators in the United States, Italy and Spain. The material from the prospective study consisted of cDNA or gDNA derived from T cells, B-cell-depleted T cells, or PBMCs. Subjects who had been exposed to COVID-19, were actively infected with it, or had recovered from it provided the deeply sampled blood TCRbeta repertoires that made up the dataset. The repertoires were made available in a free public database intended to serve as a resource for research on the immune response to SARS-CoV-2. The samples were drawn from the first 160 participants of the ongoing ImmuneRACE study and from 1,254 subjects provided by 6 global collaborators. Nearly every sample came with metadata listing a de-identified subject ID, COVID-19 status, age in years and sex. Where available, HLA class I and class II types were taken from metadata supplied by the sample provider and were not determined by assay-based typing.

The study at large found these results: The amount of clinical and demographic metadata varied by source and participant and was provided uncurated.

Participants in the prospective study were aged roughly 18 to 95 years, lived in 24 United States geographic areas, and enrolled through a virtual design. To assign participants to cohorts, the prospective study relied on clinical history that participants themselves reported in a screening survey and a study questionnaire. For ImmuneRACE Cohort 3, a participant was defined as recovered based on two consecutive negative NP/OP PCR tests, clearance by a healthcare professional, or resolution of symptoms. In the prospective study, mobile phlebotomists collected whole blood, serum and a nasopharyngeal or oropharyngeal swab from each participant. Participants in the prospective study had the option to provide additional blood draws and questionnaires over a roughly 2-month period. Before DNA extraction, blood samples from the prospective study were shipped at room temperature or frozen. The immunoSEQ Assay, a bias-controlled multiplex PCR, was used to amplify TCRbeta CDR3 regions from genomic DNA. Regarding the original processing steps: Nucleated cell counts per sample were estimated from amplification of reference gene primers within the assay. To quantify the absolute abundance of each unique TCRbeta CDR3 rearrangement, sequence reads were collapsed and filtered. Productive Simpson clonality was computed per sample as the square root of Simpson's diversity index over productive rearrangements. This is the immuneACCESS table as TCRdb keeps it, with only in-frame sequences that have V and J called. A part of the clones is gone; compared with another copy, unresolved V genes explain less than half, and the rest is unexplained. V, J and clone size are taken as reported in that table, and D and trimming were inferred from the DNA itself. The table for this sample lists 140,000 or so clones; around four fifths of them were counted only once. The ten largest clones represent 6.2% of the sample.

The CDR3 covers 17 residues, taking in both the cysteine and the phenylalanine. Kept here is only the CDR3 DNA, which spans 51 bases and is read in frame from base 1. Deletion took 0 bases off V and 0 bases off J, with a span of 12 bases between the germline ends. CDR1 and CDR2 are read off the germline V gene as SGHRS and YFSETQ. The sequenced sample was PBMCs or T cells enriched from blood (not recorded which). The chain was built from TRBV5-1 and TRBJ2-2; the D gene cannot be resolved reliably. The sequence was collected from a woman between 35 and 50 years old who had recovered from COVID-19. The encoded CDR3 is CASSLDFYSSNTGELFF. The bases read TGCGCCAGCAGCTTGGATTTCTACAGCTCGAACACCGGGGAGCTGTTTTTT. The reference TRBV5-1 and TRBJ2-2 proteins fill in what lies around the CDR3, so the full variable domain reads KAGVTQTPRYLIKTRGQQVTLSCSPISGHRSVSWYQQTPGQGLQFLFEYFSETQRNKGNFPGRFSGRQFSNSRSEMNVSTLELGDSALYLCASSLDFYSSNTGELFFGEGSRLTVL.